This paragraph reports one TCR beta chain. The authors' processing: Reference gene primer amplification in the assay estimated nucleated cell counts. TCRdb keeps only in-frame clones here, not all; method: immunoSEQ multiplex PCR. V, J and clone size are taken as reported in that table, and D and trimming were inferred from the DNA itself. The table lists about 250,000 clones, 84% of them singletons, with 1.5% to 1.7% in the top ten. Germline assignment: CDR1 SGHAT and CDR2 FQNNGV. There are 12 residues in the CDR3. V lost 5 bases, J lost 5 bases, and 9 bases lay in between. The entry originates in a study of blood T cell repertoires in COVID-19. On the study more broadly: Sites in the United States, Italy and Spain provided acute and convalescent COVID-19 samples. Sources were T cells, B-cell-depleted T cells, or PBMCs; the material itself was cDNA or gDNA.

Sequenced input: peripheral blood. The chain has TRBV11-2 and TRBJ1-1; D remains unclear. The receptor was isolated from a woman in her thirties or forties who had recovered from COVID-19. CDR3 sequence (DNA): TGTGCCAGCAGCCCCTCGAGAACTGAAGCTTTCTTT. This codes for CASSPSRTEAFF.